These 23 T cell receptor beta chains originate from one sample sequenced in a study of T cells expressing NK-cell markers. Each CDR3 protein gets one entry in TCRdb, which reprocessed the 5' RACE reads and gives no DNA. The sample has some 150,000 distinct CDR3 sequences. Source material: blood T cells: a sorted CD56 or NKG2C T cell subset, CD4+ or CD8+ T cells, or bulk PBMC T cells (not recorded which). Receptors were obtained from a man in his late teens or twenties in good health.

The chain uses TRBV28 and TRBJ1-5; with no DNA, the TCRdb D assignment of TRBD1 cannot be verified. The CDR3 length is 17 residues. CDR1 and CDR2 (germline): MDHEN, SYDVKM. The CDR3 loop reads CASSSPWTDYSNQPQHF.

The genes are TRBV2 and TRBJ2-2; with no DNA, the TCRdb D assignment of TRBD2 cannot be verified. CDR1 and CDR2 from the germline V gene are SNHLY and FYNNEI. The CDR3 loop spans 15 amino acids. The CDR3 loop is CASSGLASNTGELFF.

The V and J genes are TRBV27 and TRBJ2-1; no DNA is available, so the TRBD2 call from TCRdb remains unchecked. The CDR3 covers 16 residues. In germline, CDR1 is MNHEY, CDR2 SMNVEV (reference sequence). The CDR3 is CASSLSSASRFNEQFF.

The chain is built from TRBV7-7 and TRBJ2-2; the TCRdb D gene call, TRBD2, has no DNA to confirm it. The CDR3 runs to 16 residues. The V gene's germline CDR1 is SSHAT and CDR2 FNYEAQ (reference sequence). The CDR3 loop is CASSPRSGRDTGELFF.

The chain is built from TRBV7-9 and TRBJ1-6; no DNA is available, so the TRBD1 call from TCRdb remains unchecked. This CDR3 spans 15 amino acids. Germline CDR1 SEHNR, CDR2 FQNEAQ (reference sequence). The CDR3: CASSGSDRLNSPLHF.

The V gene is TRBV27, the J gene TRBJ1-4; TCRdb names TRBD1, which stays unverified in the absence of DNA. Germline V CDR1 and CDR2: MNHEY, SMNVEV (reference sequence). This CDR3 region has 12 residues. CDR3 amino acids: CASRRTGEKLFF.

This rearrangement joins TRBV28 to TRBJ2-5; TCRdb calls TRBD2, which cannot be checked without DNA. The CDR3 extends over 16 amino acids. Germline loops: CDR1 MDHEN, CDR2 SYDVKM. The CDR3 loop reads CASSFLTETSRADQYF.

The CDR3: CASSALGSGNQETQYF. This chain links TRBV12-3 or TRBV12-4 with TRBJ2-5; the TCRdb D gene call, TRBD1, has no DNA to confirm it. The CDR3 has 16 residues.

The chain uses TRBV19 and TRBJ2-5; TCRdb selects TRBD2, and the lack of DNA leaves this call unchecked. The CDR3 spans 15 residues. Germline V gives CDR1 LNHDA, CDR2 SQIVND (reference sequence). The CDR3 sequence: CASSIRHEARETQYF.

The V and J genes are TRBV21-1 and TRBJ1-1; TCRdb returns TRBD1, unconfirmable since there is no DNA. TRBV21-1 represents a pseudogene. The CDR3 extends over 18 amino acids. Here the CDR3 reads CASSTFTRDNSSSTEAFF.

This chain connects TRBV12-3 or TRBV12-4 to TRBJ2-3; as DNA is missing, the TRBD1 call by TCRdb cannot be tested. This CDR3 has 15 amino acids. CDR3 loop: CASSSQGYDTDTQYF.

CDR3 residues: CSARDIQENYGYTF. The chain uses TRBV20-1 and TRBJ1-2. This CDR3 region has 14 residues. Germline V gives CDR1 DFQATT, CDR2 SNEGSKA (reference sequence).

This rearrangement joins TRBV20-1 to TRBJ2-3. CDR1 DFQATT and CDR2 SNEGSKA come from the germline V gene (reference sequence). The CDR3 sequence is 15 residues long. CDR3: CSARGSGSATDTQYF.

The V and J genes are TRBV19 and TRBJ1-1. Germline V gene data show CDR1 as LNHDA and CDR2 as SQIVND (reference sequence). The CDR3 sequence is 12 residues long. CDR3 amino acids: CASSATRTEAFF.

The chain couples TRBV20-1 to TRBJ1-4; the D call from TCRdb, TRBD1, cannot be confirmed without DNA. The CDR3 is made up of 15 amino acids. Germline CDR1 DFQATT, CDR2 SNEGSKA (reference sequence). The CDR3 loop is CSAEDRGLANEKLFF.

The V gene is TRBV6-1, the J gene TRBJ1-2; as DNA is missing, the TRBD1 call by TCRdb cannot be tested. Per germline, CDR1 MNHNS and CDR2 SASEGT. CDR3 length equals 15 residues. The CDR3 here is CAAPYTWTENYGYTF.

The J gene is TRBJ2-5, the V gene TRBV11-1; TCRdb selects TRBD2, and the lack of DNA leaves this call unchecked. This CDR3 contains 19 residues. In germline, CDR1 is SGHAT, CDR2 FQDESV (reference sequence). CDR3 region: CASSSGGSGTNPPQETQYF.

The chain couples TRBV9 to TRBJ2-3. CDR3 length: 15 amino acids. Germline CDR1 SGDLS, CDR2 YYNGEE. The CDR3 region is CASSAGELLTDTQYF. The full variable domain, with the rest looked up from reference TRBV9 and TRBJ2-3, is DSGVTQTPKHLITATGQRVTLRCSPRSGDLSVYWYQQSLDQGLQFLIQYYNGEERAKGNILERFSAQQFPDLHSELNLSSLELGDSALYFCASSAGELLTDTQYFGPGTRLTVL.

The chain uses TRBV24-1 and TRBJ2-1; TCRdb outputs TRBD1, but without DNA this stays unchecked. Germline V gives CDR1 KGHDR, CDR2 SFDVKD. The CDR3 is 12 amino acids. This CDR3 reads CATSPGNNEQFF.

The V and J genes are TRBV9 and TRBJ2-1; TCRdb's D call, TRBD2, is unchecked because there is no DNA. The V gene's germline CDR1 is SGDLS and CDR2 YYNGEE. The CDR3 covers 15 residues. CDR3 residues: CASSPLAGGGYEQFF.

This CDR3 reads CAISEQNQREGQETQYF. This chain connects TRBV10-3 to TRBJ2-5; TCRdb's D gene call, TRBD2, goes unchecked for lack of DNA. In germline, CDR1 is ENHRY, CDR2 SYGVKD. The CDR3 totals 17 residues.

The chain recombines TRBV4-2 with TRBJ2-7; without DNA, the TCRdb call of TRBD1 cannot be checked. Germline lookup yields CDR1 LGHNA and CDR2 YNFKEQ. CDR3 length: 13 amino acids. This CDR3 is CASGAEGAYEQYF.

The gene calls are TRBV12-3 or TRBV12-4 and TRBJ2-2. The CDR3 covers 16 residues. The CDR3 protein is CASSLQLATNTGELFF.